The 10 T cell receptor beta chains in this list originate from one sample, sequenced in a study of cytomegalovirus exposure and HLA in healthy donors (dated by TCRdb to about 2017). The library was made by the immunoSEQ multiplex PCR assay. For the multiplex PCR, a mixture combining 60 forward primers for TCR Vbeta segments and 13 reverse primers for TCR Jbeta segments was used. TCRdb provides this immuneACCESS table in a form limited to in-frame rearrangements. Some clones are lacking; in checked studies, under half of them reflect an unresolved V gene, and why the rest are absent is not known. This sample gives over 45,000 clones in total; 65% to 90% of them show up just once. The top ten clonotypes cover approximately 4% of the sample. The sequenced sample consisted of PBMCs. All receptors come from a man aged 30-40 years in good health and CMV-seronegative.

This chain links TRBV7-2 with TRBJ2-7; 9 bases align to TRBD2. Trimming at V came to 8 bases and at J to 1 base, leaving 9 bases not matched to a gene. CDR1 is SGHTA, CDR2 FQGNSA, per germline. The CDR3 loop spans 15 amino acids. The CDR3 DNA follows: TGTGCCAGCGACCCCGGGACTAGCTCTTCCTACGAGCAGTACTTC. Its translation is CASDPGTSSSYEQYF.

The chain joins TRBV5-1 to TRBJ1-2, with D hard to call. The V end was cut by 4 bases, the J end by 7 bases, with 17 bases between. Germline values: CDR1 SGHRS, CDR2 YFSETQ. This CDR3 is built from 14 residues. The CDR3 protein is CASSIGRQRFGYTF. Here the CDR3 DNA reads TGCGCCAGCAGCATTGGACGGCAGCGGTTTGGCTACACCTTC.

This chain joins TRBV9 and TRBJ2-1; 8 positions match TRBD1. The CDR3 is 13 amino acids. Germline-derived CDR1 and CDR2 are SGDLS and YYNGEE. With V trimmed by 4 bases and J by 8 bases, 5 bases remained unmatched. In DNA, the CDR3 is TGTGCCAGCAGCCCTACACAGGGGGATGAGCAGTTCTTC. It encodes CASSPTQGDEQFF.

The V gene is TRBV5-8, the J gene TRBJ2-4; the D gene is possibly TRBD2 (5 bases). The V and J ends lost 4 bases and 5 bases respectively, with 10 bases between them. CDR1 and CDR2 from the germline V gene are SGHTS and YDEGEE. There are 13 residues in the CDR3. CDR3 residues: CASSVGLQNIQYF. As DNA, the CDR3 is TGTGCCAGCAGCGTCGGACTGCAAAACATTCAGTACTTC. Supplemented by reference TRBV5-8 and TRBJ2-4, the full variable domain reads EAGVTQSPTHLIKTRGQQATLRCSPISGHTSVYWYQQALGLGLQFLLWYDEGEERNRGNFPPRFSGRQFPNYSSELNVNALELEDSALYLCASSVGLQNIQYFGAGTRLSVL.

This clone was detected only once. This sequence joins TRBV2 and TRBJ2-2; D is perhaps TRBD1 (6 bases). The V gene's germline CDR1 is SNHLY and CDR2 FYNNEI. Trimming cost V 8 bases and J 1 base, with 11 bases left between them. This CDR3 has 14 amino acids. CDR3 sequence reads: CASGVRGNTGELFF. In DNA form, the CDR3 reads TGTGCCAGCGGAGTCAGGGGGAACACCGGGGAGCTGTTTTTT. The full variable domain, rest sourced from reference TRBV2 and TRBJ2-2, is EPEVTQTPSHQVTQMGQEVILRCVPISNHLYFYWYRQILGQKVEFLVSFYNNEISEKSEIFDDQFSVERPDGSNFTLKIRSTKLEDSAMYFCASGVRGNTGELFFGEGSRLTVL.

The chain combines TRBV20-1 with TRBJ1-1; 9 bases are shared with TRBD1. Germline V lookup: CDR1 DFQATT, CDR2 SNEGSKA (reference sequence). V was pared by 6 bases and J by 10 bases, with 6 bases of the junction left unmatched. CDR3 length equals 11 residues. CDR3 DNA: TGCAGTGCCAGTCCGGGACAGGGAGCTTTCTTT. Its translation: CSASPGQGAFF.

V gene TRBV18 combines with J gene TRBJ2-1, with D perhaps TRBD2 (5 bases). CDR1 is KGHSH and CDR2 is LQKENI in the germline V gene. The CDR3 spans 14 residues. V dropped 5 bases and J dropped 2 bases, with 10 bases sitting between them. CDR3 residues: CASSTGIAYNEQFF. CDR3 DNA: TGTGCCAGCTCAACGGGGATTGCCTACAATGAGCAGTTCTTC.

The genes are TRBV9 and TRBJ2-1; 10 nucleotides line up with TRBD2. The J segment lost 6 bases and the V segment lost 3 bases, leaving 6 bases of the junction unmatched. CDR1 is SGDLS and CDR2 is YYNGEE in the germline V gene. CDR3 length: 15 residues. The CDR3 protein is CASSGGSGGGNEQFF. CDR3 DNA: TGTGCCAGCAGCGGGGGGAGCGGGGGGGGCAATGAGCAGTTCTTC.

V and J are TRBV7-9 and TRBJ1-4, with 10 bases that match TRBD1. Germline V gene data show CDR1 as SEHNR and CDR2 as FQNEAQ (reference sequence). The junction had 6 bases not matched to a gene; V was cut back by 5 bases and J by 6 bases. This CDR3 has 15 residues. The CDR3 nucleotides read TGTGCCAGCAGCCCCCCGGGACAGGGGTATGAAAAACTGTTTTTT. It yields the protein CASSPPGQGYEKLFF.

The rearrangement joins TRBV28 to TRBJ2-1, with 13 bases aligning to TRBD2. V lost 6 bases and J lost 6; bases outside the gene matches: 8. Germline loops: CDR1 MDHEN, CDR2 SYDVKM. This CDR3 comprises 16 residues. As DNA, the CDR3 is TGTGCCAGCAGCCCCCTGCGACTAGCGGGAGGCAATGAGCAGTTCTTC. Translating it yields CASSPLRLAGGNEQFF. Looking up the rest from reference TRBV28 and TRBJ2-1 gives the full variable domain: DVKVTQSSRYLVKRTGEKVFLECVQDMDHENMFWYRQDPGLGLRLIYFSYDVKMKEKGDIPEGYSVSREKKERFSLILESASTNQTSMYLCASSPLRLAGGNEQFFGPGTRLTVL.